This TCR beta chain came from a study of T cell responses to AZD1222 COVID-19 vaccine. Whole-study findings and limits: Donors, mostly white British, included more females; clonal diversity was possibly underestimated. Repertoires in all cases were sampled only once the peak T cell response had passed.

As concerns this clone: Antigen: not known.

The CDR3 has 14 residues. Germline V gene sequence: CDR1 SGHNT, CDR2 YENEEA. Trimming left V 4 bases short and J 5 bases short, with 11 bases between. The repertoire was sequenced with immunoSEQ multiplex PCR; TCRdb's copy has only in-frame clones and lacks some. The sample holds over 120,000 clones; roughly 91% are singletons and the top ten take over 7.5%. This clonotype was obtained from an adult in good health. This material consisted of peripheral blood, taken on day 0 of AZD1222 vaccination. This chain connects TRBV11-3 to TRBJ1-4; possible D gene TRBD1, 5 bases. CDR3 DNA: TGTGCCAGCAGCTGGGGGGTCACAAATGAAAAACTGTTTTTT. Protein sequence: CASSWGVTNEKLFF.